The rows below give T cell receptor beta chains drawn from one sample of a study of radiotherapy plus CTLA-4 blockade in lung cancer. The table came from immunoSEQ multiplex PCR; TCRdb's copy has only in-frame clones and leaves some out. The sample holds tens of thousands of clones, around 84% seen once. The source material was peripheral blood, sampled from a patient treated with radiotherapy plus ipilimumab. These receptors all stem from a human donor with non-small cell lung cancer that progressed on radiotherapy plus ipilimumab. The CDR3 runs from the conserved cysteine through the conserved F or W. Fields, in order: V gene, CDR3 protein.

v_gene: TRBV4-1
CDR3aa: CASSHWTGSTEAFF

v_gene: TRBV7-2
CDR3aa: CASSLESVRPGSYTF

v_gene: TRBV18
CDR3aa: CASSPRAESTEAFF

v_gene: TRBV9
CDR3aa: CASSAYPSAGTDTQYF

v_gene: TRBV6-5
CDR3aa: CASSRGQLNQPQHF

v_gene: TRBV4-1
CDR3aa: CASSQALNTGELFF

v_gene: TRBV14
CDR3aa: CASSQPDRGNTEAFF

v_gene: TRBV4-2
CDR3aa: CASSQVTDRVYEQYF

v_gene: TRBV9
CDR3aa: CASSGSGTGGLGYTF

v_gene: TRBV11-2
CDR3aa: CASSPRHEQYF

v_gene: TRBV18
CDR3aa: CASSQTGVTEAFF

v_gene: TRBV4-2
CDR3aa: CASSQGSGPGGQFF

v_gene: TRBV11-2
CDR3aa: CASSFGTSGAFQETQYF

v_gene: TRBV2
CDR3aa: CASSEQGAGTSVYGYTF

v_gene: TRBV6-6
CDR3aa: CASSYFVTTDTQYF

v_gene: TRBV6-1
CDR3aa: CASSEHRAYGYTF

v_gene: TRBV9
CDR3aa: CASSVSHRGADEQFF

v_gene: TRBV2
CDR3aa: CASTSGGGAGYGYTF

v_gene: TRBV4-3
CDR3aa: CASSQDGDSLSYEQYF

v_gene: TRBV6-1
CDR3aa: CASSELDYGYTF

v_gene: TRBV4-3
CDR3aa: CASSQSRWETQYF

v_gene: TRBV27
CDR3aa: CASSSGGSRGTGELFF

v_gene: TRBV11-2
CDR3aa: CASSLQETQYF

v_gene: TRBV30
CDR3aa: CAYSGIGVEQYF

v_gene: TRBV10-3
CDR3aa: CAISEPTGSGGNQPQHF

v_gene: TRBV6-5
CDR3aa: CASSQGWQGGRGYTF

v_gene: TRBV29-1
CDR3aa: CSVLTGVEAFF

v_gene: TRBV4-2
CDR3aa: CASSLGVYGYTF